By sample fraction, the clone carrying this TCR beta chain is medium-sized. Germline V gene sequence: CDR1 SQVTM, CDR2 ANQGSEA. This CDR3 spans 13 amino acids. With V trimmed by 5 bases and J by 8 bases, 7 bases remained unmatched. The protocol was immunoSEQ multiplex PCR, while the TCRdb copy is restricted to in-frame clones and leaves out a portion. The table includes some 270,000 clones, 70% to 90% detected once. The sample comes from a study of blood T cell repertoires in COVID-19. The V call is TRBV29-1, the J call TRBJ1-4; 8 bases are a match to TRBD1. Sequenced input: PBMCs or T cells enriched from blood (not recorded which). This TCR was sampled from a woman aged 50 to 65 with acute COVID-19. The CDR3, as DNA: TGCAGCGTTAGGACAGGGATGGAAGAAAAACTGTTTTTT. Translated: CSVRTGMEEKLFF.